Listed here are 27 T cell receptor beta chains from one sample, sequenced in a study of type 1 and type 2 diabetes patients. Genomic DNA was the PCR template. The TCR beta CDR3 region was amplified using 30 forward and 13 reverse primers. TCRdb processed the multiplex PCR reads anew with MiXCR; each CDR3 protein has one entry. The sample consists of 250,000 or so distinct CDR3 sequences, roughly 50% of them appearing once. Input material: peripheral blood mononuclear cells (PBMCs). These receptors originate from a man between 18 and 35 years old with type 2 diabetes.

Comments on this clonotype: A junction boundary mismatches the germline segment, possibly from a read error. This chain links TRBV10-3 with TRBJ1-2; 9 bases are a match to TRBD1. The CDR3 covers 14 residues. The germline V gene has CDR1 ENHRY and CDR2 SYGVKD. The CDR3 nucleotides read TGTGCCATCAGTGGCGAGACAGGGGGTGGTGGCTGCACCTTC. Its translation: CAISGETGGGGCTF.

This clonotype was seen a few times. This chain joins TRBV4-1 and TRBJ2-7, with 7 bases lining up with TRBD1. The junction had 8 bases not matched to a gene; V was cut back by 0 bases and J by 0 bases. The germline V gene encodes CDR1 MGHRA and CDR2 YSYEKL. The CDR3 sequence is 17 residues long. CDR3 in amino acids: CASSQEATGALSYEQYF. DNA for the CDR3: TGCGCCAGCAGCCAAGAAGCAACAGGGGCCCTCTCCTACGAGCAGTACTTC.

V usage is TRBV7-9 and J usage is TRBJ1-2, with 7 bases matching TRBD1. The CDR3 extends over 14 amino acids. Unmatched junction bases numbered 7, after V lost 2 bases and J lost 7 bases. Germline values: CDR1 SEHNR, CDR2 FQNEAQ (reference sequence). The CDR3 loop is CASSLTRGRGGYTF. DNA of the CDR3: TGTGCCAGCAGCTTAACAAGGGGGCGAGGTGGCTACACCTTC.

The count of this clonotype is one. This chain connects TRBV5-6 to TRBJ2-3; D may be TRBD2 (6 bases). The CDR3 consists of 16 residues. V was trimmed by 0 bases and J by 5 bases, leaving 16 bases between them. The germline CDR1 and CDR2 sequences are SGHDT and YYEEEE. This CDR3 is CASSLAQGGDVDTQYF. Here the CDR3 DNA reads TGTGCCAGCAGCTTGGCTCAAGGAGGGGATGTAGATACGCAGTATTTT.

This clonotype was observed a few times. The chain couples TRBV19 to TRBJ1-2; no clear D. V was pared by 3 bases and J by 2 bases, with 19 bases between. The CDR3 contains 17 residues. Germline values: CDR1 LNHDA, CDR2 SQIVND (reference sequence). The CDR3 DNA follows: TGTGCCAGTAGTATGCCAGTTATAAAAGGCTGGAACTATGGCTACACCTTC. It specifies CASSMPVIKGWNYGYTF. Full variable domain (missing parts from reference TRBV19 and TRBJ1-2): DGGITQSPKYLFRKEGQNVTLSCEQNLNHDAMYWYRQDPGQGLRLIYYSQIVNDFQKGDIAEGYSVSREKKESFPLTVTSAQKNPTAFYLCASSMPVIKGWNYGYTFGSGTRLTVV.

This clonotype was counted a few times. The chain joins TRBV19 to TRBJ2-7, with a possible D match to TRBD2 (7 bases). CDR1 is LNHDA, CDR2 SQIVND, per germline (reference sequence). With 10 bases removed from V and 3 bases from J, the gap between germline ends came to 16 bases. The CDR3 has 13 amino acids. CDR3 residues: CATRGGGSYEQYF. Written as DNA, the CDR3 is TGTGCCACCCGCGGGGGCGGGAGCTACGAGCAGTACTTC.

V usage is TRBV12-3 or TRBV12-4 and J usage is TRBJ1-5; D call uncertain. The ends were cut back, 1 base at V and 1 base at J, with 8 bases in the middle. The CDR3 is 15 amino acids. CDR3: CASSLGGGSNQPQHF. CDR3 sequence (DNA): TGTGCCAGCAGTTTAGGGGGTGGCAGCAATCAGCCCCAGCATTTT.

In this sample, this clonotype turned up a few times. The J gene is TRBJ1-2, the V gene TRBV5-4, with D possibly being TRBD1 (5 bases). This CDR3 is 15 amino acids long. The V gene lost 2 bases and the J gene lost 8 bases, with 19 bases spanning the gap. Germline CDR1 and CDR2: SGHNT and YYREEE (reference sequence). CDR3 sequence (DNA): TGTGCCAGCAGCTTCGAGGGGACCCCCTCATGGGGCTACACCTTC. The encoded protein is CASSFEGTPSWGYTF.

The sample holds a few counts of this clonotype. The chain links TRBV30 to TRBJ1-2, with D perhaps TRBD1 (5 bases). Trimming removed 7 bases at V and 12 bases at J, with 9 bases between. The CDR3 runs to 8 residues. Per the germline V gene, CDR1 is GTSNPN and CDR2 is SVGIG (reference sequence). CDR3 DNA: TGTGCCTTGGGGGGGAACACCTTC. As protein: CALGGNTF.

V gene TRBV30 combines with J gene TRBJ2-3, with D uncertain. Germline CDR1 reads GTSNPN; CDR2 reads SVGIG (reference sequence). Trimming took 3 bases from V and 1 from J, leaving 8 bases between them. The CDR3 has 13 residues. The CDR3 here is CAWRAWGTDTQYF. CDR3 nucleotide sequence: TGTGCCTGGAGAGCTTGGGGCACAGATACGCAGTATTTT.

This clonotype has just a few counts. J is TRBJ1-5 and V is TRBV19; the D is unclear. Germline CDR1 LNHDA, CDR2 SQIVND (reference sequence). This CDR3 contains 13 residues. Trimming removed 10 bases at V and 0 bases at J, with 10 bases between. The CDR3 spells CAKADNSNQPQHF. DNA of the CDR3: TGTGCCAAGGCAGATAATAGCAATCAGCCCCAGCATTTT. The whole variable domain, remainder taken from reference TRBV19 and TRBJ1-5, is DGGITQSPKYLFRKEGQNVTLSCEQNLNHDAMYWYRQDPGQGLRLIYYSQIVNDFQKGDIAEGYSVSREKKESFPLTVTSAQKNPTAFYLCAKADNSNQPQHFGDGTRLSIL.

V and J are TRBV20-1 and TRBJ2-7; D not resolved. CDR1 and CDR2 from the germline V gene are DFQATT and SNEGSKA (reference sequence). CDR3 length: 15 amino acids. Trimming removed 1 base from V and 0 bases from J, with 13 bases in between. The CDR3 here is CSARGYTKTSYEQYF. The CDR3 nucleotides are TGCAGTGCTAGAGGCTACACTAAAACCTCCTACGAGCAGTACTTC.

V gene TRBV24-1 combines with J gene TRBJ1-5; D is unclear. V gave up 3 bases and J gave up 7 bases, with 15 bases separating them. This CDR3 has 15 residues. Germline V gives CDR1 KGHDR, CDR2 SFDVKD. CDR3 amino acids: CATSDPLVPGQPQHF. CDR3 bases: TGTGCCACCAGTGATCCGCTGGTCCCGGGACAGCCCCAGCATTTT.

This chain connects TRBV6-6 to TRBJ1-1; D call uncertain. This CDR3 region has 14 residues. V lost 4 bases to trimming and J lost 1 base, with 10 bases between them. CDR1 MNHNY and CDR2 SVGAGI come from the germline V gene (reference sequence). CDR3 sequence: CASSFLTQNTEAFF. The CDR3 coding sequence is TGTGCCAGCAGTTTTCTAACACAGAACACTGAAGCTTTCTTT.

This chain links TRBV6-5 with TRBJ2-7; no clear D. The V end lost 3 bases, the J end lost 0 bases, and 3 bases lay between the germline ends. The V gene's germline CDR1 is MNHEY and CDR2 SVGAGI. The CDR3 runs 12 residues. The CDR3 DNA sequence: TGTGCCAGCAGTTATAACTCCTACGAGCAGTACTTC. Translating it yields CASSYNSYEQYF.

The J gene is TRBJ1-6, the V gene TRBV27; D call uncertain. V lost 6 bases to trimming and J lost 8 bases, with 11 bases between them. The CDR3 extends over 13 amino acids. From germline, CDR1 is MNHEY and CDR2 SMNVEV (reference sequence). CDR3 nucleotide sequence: TGTGCCAGCAGACCTTCCAGACATTCACCCCTCCACTTT. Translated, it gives CASRPSRHSPLHF.

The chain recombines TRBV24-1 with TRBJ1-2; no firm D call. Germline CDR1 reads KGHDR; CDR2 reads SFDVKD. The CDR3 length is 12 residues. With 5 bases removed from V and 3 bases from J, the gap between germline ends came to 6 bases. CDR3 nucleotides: TGTGCCACCAGTGCTCAGGACTATGGCTACACCTTC. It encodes CATSAQDYGYTF.

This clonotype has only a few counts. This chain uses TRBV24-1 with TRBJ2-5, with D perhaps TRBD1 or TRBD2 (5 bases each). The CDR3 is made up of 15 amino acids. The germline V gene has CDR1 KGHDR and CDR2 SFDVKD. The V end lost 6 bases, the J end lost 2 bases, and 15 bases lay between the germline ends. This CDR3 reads CATSSGTKAQETQYF. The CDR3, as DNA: TGTGCCACCAGTTCCGGGACGAAGGCTCAAGAGACCCAGTACTTC.

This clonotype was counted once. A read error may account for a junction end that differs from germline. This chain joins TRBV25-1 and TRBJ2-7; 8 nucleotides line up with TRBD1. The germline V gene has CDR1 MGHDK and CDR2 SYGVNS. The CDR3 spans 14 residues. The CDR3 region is CASSDEDRASEQYF. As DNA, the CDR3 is TGCGCCAGCAGTGATGAGGACAGGGCCTCCGAGCAGTACTTC.

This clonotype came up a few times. The CDR3 sequence is CASSPLEAVSGYGYTF. CDR3 nucleotide sequence: TGTGCCAGCAGCCCATTGGAAGCCGTATCTGGCTATGGCTACACCTTC. This chain uses TRBV7-9 with TRBJ1-2; D remains ambiguous. Trimming stripped 5 bases from V and 4 bases from J, with 20 bases between. The CDR3 has 16 amino acids. Germline CDR1 reads SEHNR; CDR2 reads FQNEAQ (reference sequence).

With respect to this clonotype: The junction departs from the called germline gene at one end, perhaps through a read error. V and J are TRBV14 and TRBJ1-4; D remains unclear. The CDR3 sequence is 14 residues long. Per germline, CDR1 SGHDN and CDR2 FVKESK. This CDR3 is CANSQDQVTGKLFF. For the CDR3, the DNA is TGTGCCAACAGCCAAGATCAGGTCACGGGAAAACTGTTTTTT.

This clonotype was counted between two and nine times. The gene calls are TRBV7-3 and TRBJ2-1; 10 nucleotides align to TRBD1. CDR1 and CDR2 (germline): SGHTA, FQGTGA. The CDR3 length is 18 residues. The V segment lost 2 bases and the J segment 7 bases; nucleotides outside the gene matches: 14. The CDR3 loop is CASSLYGRAGTGANEQFF. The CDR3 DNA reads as TGTGCCAGCAGCTTATACGGTCGGGCGGGGACAGGGGCAAATGAGCAGTTCTTC.

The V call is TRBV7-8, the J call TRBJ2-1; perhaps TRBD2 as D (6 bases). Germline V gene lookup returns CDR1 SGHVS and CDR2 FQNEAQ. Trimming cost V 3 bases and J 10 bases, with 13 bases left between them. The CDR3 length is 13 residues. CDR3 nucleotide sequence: TGTGCCAGCAGCTTTTTACGGGGGAAAGAGCAGTTCTTC. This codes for CASSFLRGKEQFF. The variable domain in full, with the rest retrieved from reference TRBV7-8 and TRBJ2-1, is GAGVSQSPRYKVAKRGQDVALRCDPISGHVSLFWYQQALGQGPEFLTYFQNEAQLDKSGLPSDRFFAERPEGSVSTLKIQRTQQEDSAVYLCASSFLRGKEQFFGPGTRLTVL.

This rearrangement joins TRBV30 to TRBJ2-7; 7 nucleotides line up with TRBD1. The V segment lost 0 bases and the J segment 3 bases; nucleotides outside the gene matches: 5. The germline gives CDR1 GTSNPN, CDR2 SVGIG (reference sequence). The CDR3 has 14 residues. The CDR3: CAWSVYRGFYEQYF. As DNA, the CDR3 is TGTGCCTGGAGTGTATACAGGGGATTCTACGAGCAGTACTTC.

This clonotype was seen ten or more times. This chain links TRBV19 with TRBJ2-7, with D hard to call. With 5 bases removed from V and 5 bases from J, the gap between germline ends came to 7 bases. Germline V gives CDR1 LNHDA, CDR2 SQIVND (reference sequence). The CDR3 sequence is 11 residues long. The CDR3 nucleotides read TGTGCCAGTAGTTGGTCTGACGAGCAGTACTTC. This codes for CASSWSDEQYF.

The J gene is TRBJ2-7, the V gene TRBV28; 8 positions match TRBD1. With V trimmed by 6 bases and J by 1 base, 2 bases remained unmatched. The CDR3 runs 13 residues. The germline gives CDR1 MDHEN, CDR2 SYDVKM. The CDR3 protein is CASRWTGSYEQYF. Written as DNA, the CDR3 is TGTGCCAGCAGGTGGACAGGGTCCTACGAGCAGTACTTC. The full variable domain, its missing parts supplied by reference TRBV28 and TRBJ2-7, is DVKVTQSSRYLVKRTGEKVFLECVQDMDHENMFWYRQDPGLGLRLIYFSYDVKMKEKGDIPEGYSVSREKKERFSLILESASTNQTSMYLCASRWTGSYEQYFGPGTRLTVT.

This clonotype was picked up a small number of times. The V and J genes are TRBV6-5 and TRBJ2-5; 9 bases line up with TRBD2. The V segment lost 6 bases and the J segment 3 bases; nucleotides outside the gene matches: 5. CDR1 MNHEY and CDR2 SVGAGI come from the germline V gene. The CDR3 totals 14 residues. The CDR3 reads CASSSGRREETQYF. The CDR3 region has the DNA TGTGCCAGCAGCAGCGGGAGGAGGGAAGAGACCCAGTACTTC.